Detailed here is one T cell receptor beta chain. Antigen specificity is unknown. Time point in this sample: roughly 6 months of natalizumab therapy. This sample was taken from a study of multiple sclerosis patients with progressive multifocal leukoencephalopathy. The length of the CDR3 is 13 residues. Trimming shortened V by 5 bases and J by 1 base, and 10 bases separated the two germline ends. CDR1 is SGDLS and CDR2 is YYNGEE in the germline V gene. The protocol was immunoSEQ multiplex PCR, while the TCRdb copy is restricted to in-frame clones and leaves out a portion. The sample shows 25,000 to 35,000 clones, nearly 90% of them seen only once. Study findings and constraints: In most PML patients, TRB repertoires appeared less diverse by entropy.

This rearrangement joins TRBV9 to TRBJ2-7, with D tentatively TRBD1 or TRBD2 (5 bases each). This receptor was identified in a human donor with multiple sclerosis. Sequencing was performed on PBMCs, taken from a patient treated with natalizumab. The DNA of the CDR3 is TGTGCCAGCAGTCGGGACGTATCCTACGAGCAGTACTTC. This sequence encodes CASSRDVSYEQYF.